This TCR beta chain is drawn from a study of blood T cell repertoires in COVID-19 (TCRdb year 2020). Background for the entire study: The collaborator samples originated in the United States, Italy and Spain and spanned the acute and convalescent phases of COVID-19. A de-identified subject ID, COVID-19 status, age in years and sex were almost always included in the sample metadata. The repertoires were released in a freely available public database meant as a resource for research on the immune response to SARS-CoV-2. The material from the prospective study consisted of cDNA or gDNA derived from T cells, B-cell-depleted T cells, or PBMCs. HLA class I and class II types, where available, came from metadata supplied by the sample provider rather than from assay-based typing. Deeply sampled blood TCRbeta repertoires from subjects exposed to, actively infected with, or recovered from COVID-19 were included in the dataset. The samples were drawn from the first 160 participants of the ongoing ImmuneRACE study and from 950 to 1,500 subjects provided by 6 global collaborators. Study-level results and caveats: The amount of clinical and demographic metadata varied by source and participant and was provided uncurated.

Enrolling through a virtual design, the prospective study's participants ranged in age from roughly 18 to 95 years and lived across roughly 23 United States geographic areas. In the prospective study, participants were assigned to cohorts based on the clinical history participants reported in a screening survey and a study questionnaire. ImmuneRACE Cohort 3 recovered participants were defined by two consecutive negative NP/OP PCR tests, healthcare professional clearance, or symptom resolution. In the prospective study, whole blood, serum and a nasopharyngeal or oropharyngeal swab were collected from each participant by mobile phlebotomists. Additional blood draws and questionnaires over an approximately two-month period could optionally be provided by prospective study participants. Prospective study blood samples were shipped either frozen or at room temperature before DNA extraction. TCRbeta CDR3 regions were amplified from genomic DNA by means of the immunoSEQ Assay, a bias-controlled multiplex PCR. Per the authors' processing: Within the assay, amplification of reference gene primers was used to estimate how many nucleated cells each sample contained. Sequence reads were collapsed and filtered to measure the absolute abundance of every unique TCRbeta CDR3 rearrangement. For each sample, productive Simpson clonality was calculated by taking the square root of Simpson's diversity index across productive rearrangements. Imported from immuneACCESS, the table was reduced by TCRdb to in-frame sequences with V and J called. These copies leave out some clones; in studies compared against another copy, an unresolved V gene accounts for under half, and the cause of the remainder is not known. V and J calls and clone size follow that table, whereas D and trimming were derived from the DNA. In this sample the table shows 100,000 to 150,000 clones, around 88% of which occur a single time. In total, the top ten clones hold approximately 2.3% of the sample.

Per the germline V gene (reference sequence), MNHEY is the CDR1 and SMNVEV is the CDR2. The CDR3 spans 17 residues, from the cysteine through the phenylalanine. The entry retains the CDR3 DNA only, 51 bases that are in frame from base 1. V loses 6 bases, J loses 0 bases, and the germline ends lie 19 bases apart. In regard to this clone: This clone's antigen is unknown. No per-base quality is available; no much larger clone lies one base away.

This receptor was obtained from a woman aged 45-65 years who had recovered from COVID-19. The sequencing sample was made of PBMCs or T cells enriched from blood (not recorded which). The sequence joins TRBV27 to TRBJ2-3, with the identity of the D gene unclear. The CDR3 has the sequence CASSHRINTESTDTQYF. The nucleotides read TGTGCCAGCAGCCATAGAATAAACACGGAGAGCACAGATACGCAGTATTTT.